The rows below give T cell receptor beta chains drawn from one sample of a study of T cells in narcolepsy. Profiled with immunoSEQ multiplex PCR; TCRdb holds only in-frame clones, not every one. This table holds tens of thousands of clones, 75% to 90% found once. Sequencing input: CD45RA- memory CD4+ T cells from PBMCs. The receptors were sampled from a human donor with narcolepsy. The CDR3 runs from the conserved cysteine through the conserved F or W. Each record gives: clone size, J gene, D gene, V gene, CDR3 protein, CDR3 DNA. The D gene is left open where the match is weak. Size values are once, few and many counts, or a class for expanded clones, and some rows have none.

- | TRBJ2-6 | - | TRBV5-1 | CASLLGGAGANVLTF | TGCGCCAGCTTACTGGGGGGCGCTGGGGCCAACGTCCTGACTTTC
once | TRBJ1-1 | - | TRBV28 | CASSVQRGWTEAFF | TGTGCCAGCAGTGTCCAGCGGGGTTGGACTGAAGCTTTCTTT
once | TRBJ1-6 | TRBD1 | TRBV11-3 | CASSFTGGKRSPLHF | TGTGCCAGCAGCTTCACAGGGGGGAAGCGATCACCCCTCCACTTT
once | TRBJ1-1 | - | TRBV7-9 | CASSRQQPEAFF | TGTGCCAGCAGCCGACAACAGCCTGAAGCTTTCTTT
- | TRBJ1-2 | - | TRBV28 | CASSFTGRGDGYTF | TGTGCCAGCAGTTTCACCGGGAGGGGGGATGGCTACACCTTC
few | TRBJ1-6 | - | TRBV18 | CASSPPLGEKSPLHF | TGTGCCAGCTCACCACCTTTAGGGGAGAAATCACCCCTCCACTTT
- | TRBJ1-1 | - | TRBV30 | CAWRTVGMGSTEAFF | TGTGCCTGGAGGACAGTCGGAATGGGTTCCACTGAAGCTTTCTTT
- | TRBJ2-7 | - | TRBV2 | CASRARSSYEQYF | TGTGCCAGCAGGGCCAGGAGCTCCTACGAGCAGTACTTC
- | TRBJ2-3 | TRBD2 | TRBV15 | CATSREALGGITDTQYF | TGTGCCACCAGCAGAGAGGCACTCGGGGGGATCACAGATACGCAGTATTTT
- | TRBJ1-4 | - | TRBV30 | CAWSVGLNEKLFF | TGTGCCTGGAGTGTTGGCCTTAATGAAAAACTGTTTTTT
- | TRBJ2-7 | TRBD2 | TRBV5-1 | CASSPELAGGPKQYF | TGCGCCAGCAGCCCGGAATTAGCGGGGGGGCCAAAGCAGTACTTC
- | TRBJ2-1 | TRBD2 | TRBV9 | CASSLSGEFYNEQFF | TGTGCCAGCAGTCTTAGCGGGGAATTCTACAATGAGCAGTTCTTC
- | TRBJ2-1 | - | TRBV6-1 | CASKTVANEQFF | TGTGCCAGCAAAACGGTCGCAAATGAGCAGTTCTTC
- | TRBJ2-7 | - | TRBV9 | CASSVVGSSYEQYF | TGTGCCAGCAGCGTAGTGGGCAGTTCCTACGAGCAGTACTTC
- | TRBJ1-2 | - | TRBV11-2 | CASSLTGPGGYTF | TGTGCCAGCAGCTTAACAGGGCCGGGTGGCTACACCTTC
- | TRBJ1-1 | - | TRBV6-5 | CASRPGRGNTEAFF | TGTGCCAGCAGACCGGGACGAGGGAACACTGAAGCTTTCTTT
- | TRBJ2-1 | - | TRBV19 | CASSLYNEQFF | TGTGCCAGTAGTCTCTACAATGAGCAGTTCTTC
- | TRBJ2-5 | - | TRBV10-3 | CASRTDQETQYF | TGTGCCAGCCGGACAGACCAAGAGACCCAGTACTTC
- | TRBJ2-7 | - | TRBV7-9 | CASSASGSYEQYF | TGTGCCAGCAGCGCCAGCGGCTCCTACGAGCAGTACTTC
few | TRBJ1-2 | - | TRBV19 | CASKEPGDNEDGYTF | TGTGCCAGTAAAGAGCCAGGTGACAACGAGGATGGCTACACCTTC
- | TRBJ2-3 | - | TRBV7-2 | CASSLVGGPRTDTQYF | TGTGCCAGCAGCTTAGTCGGGGGCCCCCGCACAGATACGCAGTATTTT
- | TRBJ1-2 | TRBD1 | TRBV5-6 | CASSLRQGLGYTF | TGTGCCAGCAGCTTGCGACAGGGTTTGGGCTACACCTTC
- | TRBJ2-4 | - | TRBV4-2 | CASSQQGRDIQYF | TGTGCCAGCAGCCAACAGGGGAGGGACATTCAGTACTTC
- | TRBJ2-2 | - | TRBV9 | CASSPRGRTGELFF | TGTGCCAGCAGCCCGAGAGGCCGCACCGGGGAGCTGTTTTTT
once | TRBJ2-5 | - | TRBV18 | CASSPIKVETQYF | TGTGCCAGCTCACCAATAAAGGTGGAGACCCAGTACTTC
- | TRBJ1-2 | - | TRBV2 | CASREGKDGYTF | TGTGCCAGCAGAGAGGGTAAGGATGGCTACACCTTC
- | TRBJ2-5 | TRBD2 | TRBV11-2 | CASSFAGGLGVTQYF | TGTGCCAGCAGCTTCGCTGGAGGACTAGGGGTGACCCAGTACTTC
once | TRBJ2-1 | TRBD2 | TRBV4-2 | CASSQVRSGGGEQFF | TGTGCCAGCAGCCAAGTAAGGAGCGGGGGAGGTGAGCAGTTCTTC
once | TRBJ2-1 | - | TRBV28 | CASRSTYNEQFF | TGTGCCAGCAGGTCAACCTACAATGAGCAGTTCTTC